These 6 T cell receptor beta chains were sequenced from one sample in a study of CD8 T cells in ankylosing spondylitis. TCRdb re-called the 5' RACE reads through MiXCR, storing one row per CDR3 protein. The sample records 250,000 to 400,000 distinct CDR3 sequences, around a tenth being singletons. The sequencing input was blood, either unsorted or a sorted T cell fraction (not recorded which). The receptors shown here come from a female donor with ankylosing spondylitis or in good health (not recorded which).

This clonotype was observed many times. This chain joins TRBV28 and TRBJ2-7, with TRBD1 identical over 7 bases. Looked up from germline, CDR1 is MDHEN and CDR2 is SYDVKM. The junction had 16 bases not matched to a gene; V was cut back by 5 bases and J by 6 bases. This CDR3 region has 16 residues. The CDR3, as DNA: TGTGCCAGCAGTGCTCTTGACAGGGTTTCGGGTTCCGAGCAGTACTTC. It translates to CASSALDRVSGSEQYF.

On this clonotype: Given a much more abundant clone one base away, this may be a read error. The J gene is TRBJ2-3, the V gene TRBV7-2; D remains unclear. The CDR3 runs 15 residues. In germline, CDR1 is SGHTA, CDR2 FQGNSA. The CDR3 DNA reads as TGTGCCAGCGGCTTACTTTCACCTAGCACAGATACGCAGTATTTT. Protein product: CASGLLSPSTDTQYF.

This clonotype was picked up many times. The V call is TRBV5-1, the J call TRBJ2-7; tentatively, D is TRBD1 or TRBD2 (5 bases each). The length of the CDR3 is 16 residues. The ends were cut back, 4 bases at V and 3 bases at J, with 20 bases in the middle. Germline loops: CDR1 SGHRS, CDR2 YFSETQ. CDR3 loop: CASSTLNRDLNYEQYF. CDR3 nucleotide sequence: TGCGCCAGCAGCACCCTTAACCGGGACCTTAACTACGAGCAGTACTTC.

There are many counts of this clonotype. The chain uses TRBV12-3 or TRBV12-4 and TRBJ2-7; 9 bases match TRBD1. V lost 6 bases, J lost 7 bases, and 4 bases stayed unmatched. CDR3 length equals 12 residues. CDR3 loop: CASRQGAGEQYF. DNA for the CDR3: TGTGCCAGCAGACAGGGGGCGGGGGAGCAGTACTTC.

In this sample, this clonotype turned up many times. The genes are TRBV15 and TRBJ2-1; maybe TRBD1 (6 bases). The V end lost 0 bases, the J end lost 5 bases, and 11 bases lay between the germline ends. Germline CDR1 and CDR2: LNHNV and YYDKDF (reference sequence). CDR3 length: 15 amino acids. CDR3 nucleotide sequence: TGTGCCACCAGCAGAGATCTTTACAGGGACAATGAGCAGTTCTTC. Translated: CATSRDLYRDNEQFF.

This clonotype was seen at least ten times. This chain links TRBV20-1 with TRBJ2-5; 10 bases are shared with TRBD2. J was trimmed by 0 bases and V by 0 bases; bases with no gene match: 22. Germline CDR1 is DFQATT and CDR2 is SNEGSKA (reference sequence). The length of the CDR3 is 22 residues. In DNA form, the CDR3 reads TGCAGTGCTAGAGAGGCTAGCGGGAGAAAGGGGAATAGAAAAAAGTACCAAGAGACCCAGTACTTC. It is translated as CSAREASGRKGNRKKYQETQYF.